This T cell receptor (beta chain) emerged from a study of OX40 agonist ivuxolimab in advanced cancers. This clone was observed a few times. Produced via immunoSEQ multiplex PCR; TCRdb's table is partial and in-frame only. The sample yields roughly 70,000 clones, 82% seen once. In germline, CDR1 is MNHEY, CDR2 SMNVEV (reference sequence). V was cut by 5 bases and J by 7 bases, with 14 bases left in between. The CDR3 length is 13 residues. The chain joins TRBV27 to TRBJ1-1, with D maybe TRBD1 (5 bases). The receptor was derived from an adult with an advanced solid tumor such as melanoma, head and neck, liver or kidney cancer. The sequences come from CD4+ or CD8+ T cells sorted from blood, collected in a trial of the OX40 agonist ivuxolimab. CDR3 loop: CASSPQWGSEAFF. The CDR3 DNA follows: TGTGCCAGCAGTCCGCAGTGGGGGAGTGAAGCTTTCTTT.